The rows below give T cell receptor beta chains drawn from one sample of a study of T cell responses to AZD1222 COVID-19 vaccine. The method was immunoSEQ multiplex PCR; TCRdb's version includes in-frame clones alone and lacks a portion of them. The sample lists roughly 120,000 clones, 88% seen once, with 4% to 4.5% in the top ten. The starting material was peripheral blood, obtained on day 0 of AZD1222 vaccination. Every receptor here comes from an adult in good health. Each CDR3 is given with its conserved first and last residue. Each record gives: V gene, clone size, J gene, CDR3 length, D gene, CDR3 DNA, CDR3 protein. D genes are given only for firm matches. Clone size, where shown, is once, few, many, or a class for clones that have expanded.

TRBV27	NA	TRBJ2-7	14	NA	TGTGCCAGCAGTTGGCAGGGGCTTGTTTACGAGCAGTACTTC	CASSWQGLVYEQYF
TRBV10-3	NA	TRBJ2-3	19	NA	TGTGCCATCACCCGGACGGGAGCGACAGGGACTACCTTCGGAGATACGCAGTATTTT	CAITRTGATGTTFGDTQYF
TRBV20-1	NA	TRBJ2-1	15	NA	TGCAGTGCTAGTGGTCTAGGGCAGGTTTGGAATGAGCAGTTCTTC	CSASGLGQVWNEQFF
TRBV24-1	NA	TRBJ1-2	17	TRBD1	TGTGCCACCAGTGACACTGACAGGGCAGCTCCTAACTATGGCTACACCTTC	CATSDTDRAAPNYGYTF
TRBV19	once	TRBJ1-2	15	NA	TGTGCCACCGGGGGTTGGGGTTCGAGGTATTATGGCTACACCTTC	CATGGWGSRYYGYTF
TRBV5-1	NA	TRBJ2-5	15	NA	TGCGCCAGCAGCTTGGCCCCAGGGCGCCAAGAGACCCAGTACTTC	CASSLAPGRQETQYF
TRBV5-4	NA	TRBJ1-4	15	TRBD1	TGTGCCAGCAGCAGAGACAGGGGCCCCAATGAAAAACTGTTTTTT	CASSRDRGPNEKLFF
TRBV5-4	NA	TRBJ1-4	13	NA	TGTGCCAGCAGCTTGGGGGTAGAAGAAAAACTGTTTTTT	CASSLGVEEKLFF
TRBV14	once	TRBJ1-1	14	NA	TGTGCCAGCAACCCTCAGACATTCGGCACTGAAGCTTTCTTT	CASNPQTFGTEAFF
TRBV19	NA	TRBJ1-1	13	NA	TGTGCCAGTAGGGCGACGGTGAACACTGAAGCTTTCTTT	CASRATVNTEAFF
TRBV7-3	NA	TRBJ2-5	15	NA	TGTGCCAGCAGCTTAACGGCGGCGGTACAAGAGACCCAGTACTTC	CASSLTAAVQETQYF
TRBV5-4	NA	TRBJ2-3	16	TRBD2	TGTGCCAGCAGCTTGGACAGCGGGAGGGTCACAGATACGCAGTATTTT	CASSLDSGRVTDTQYF
TRBV7-8	few	TRBJ1-1	15	NA	TGTGCCAGCAGCTCCGCGGGGGTCAGGCACACTGAAGCTTTCTTT	CASSSAGVRHTEAFF
TRBV10-3	NA	TRBJ1-1	14	NA	TGTGCCATCAGTGATTATGGGGGGAACACTGAAGCTTTCTTT	CAISDYGGNTEAFF